This TCR beta chain came from a study of blood T cell repertoires in COVID-19. Turning to the study itself: Sources were T cells, B-cell-depleted T cells, or PBMCs; the material itself was cDNA or gDNA.

Original processing notes: The authors estimated nucleated cell counts from reference gene primer amplification. Assay used: immunoSEQ multiplex PCR; TCRdb lists only in-frame clones, some missing. V and J calls and clone size are given by that table; D and trimming were obtained from the DNA. This sample carries about 210,000 clones, around 80% of them seen once, and the ten largest clones take approximately 12%. CDR1 and CDR2 (germline): KGHDR, SFDVKD. The ends were cut back, 2 bases at V and 5 bases at J, with 11 bases in the middle. The CDR3 spans 15 residues. The V and J genes are TRBV24-1 and TRBJ2-2; D may be TRBD1 (7 bases). The sequence was obtained from a woman between 40 and 55 years old with acute or convalescent COVID-19. The sample taken for sequencing was peripheral blood. The CDR3 DNA follows: TGTGCCACCAGTGATTCAGGGGGGAGGACCGGGGAGCTGTTTTTT. The encoded protein is CATSDSGGRTGELFF.